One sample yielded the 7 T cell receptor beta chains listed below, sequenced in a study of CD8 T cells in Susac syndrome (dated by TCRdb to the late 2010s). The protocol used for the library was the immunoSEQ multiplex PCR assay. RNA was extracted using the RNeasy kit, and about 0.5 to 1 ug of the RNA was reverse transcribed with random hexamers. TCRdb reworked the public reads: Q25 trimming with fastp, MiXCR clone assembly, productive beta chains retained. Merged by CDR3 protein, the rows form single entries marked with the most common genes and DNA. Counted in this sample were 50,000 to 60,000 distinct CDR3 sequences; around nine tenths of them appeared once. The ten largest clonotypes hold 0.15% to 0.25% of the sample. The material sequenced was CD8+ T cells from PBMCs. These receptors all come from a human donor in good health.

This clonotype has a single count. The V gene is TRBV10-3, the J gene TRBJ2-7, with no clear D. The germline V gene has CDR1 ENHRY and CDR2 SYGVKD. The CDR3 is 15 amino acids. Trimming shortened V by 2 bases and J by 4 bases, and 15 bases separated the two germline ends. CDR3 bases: TGTGCCATCAGTGAGGGTAGCCACCTCGGGTACGAGCAGTACTTC. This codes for CAISEGSHLGYEQYF.

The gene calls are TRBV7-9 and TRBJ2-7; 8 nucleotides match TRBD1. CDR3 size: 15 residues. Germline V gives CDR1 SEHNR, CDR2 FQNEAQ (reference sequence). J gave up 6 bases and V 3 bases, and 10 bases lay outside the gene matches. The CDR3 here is CASSLIGTGSLEQYF. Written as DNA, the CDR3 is TGTGCCAGCAGCTTGATAGGGACAGGCTCCCTCGAGCAGTACTTC.

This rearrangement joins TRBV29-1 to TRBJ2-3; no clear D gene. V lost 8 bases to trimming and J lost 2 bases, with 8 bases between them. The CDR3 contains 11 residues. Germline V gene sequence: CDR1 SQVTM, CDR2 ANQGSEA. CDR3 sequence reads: CSLGPTDTQYF. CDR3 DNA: TGCAGCCTCGGTCCCACAGATACGCAGTATTTT.

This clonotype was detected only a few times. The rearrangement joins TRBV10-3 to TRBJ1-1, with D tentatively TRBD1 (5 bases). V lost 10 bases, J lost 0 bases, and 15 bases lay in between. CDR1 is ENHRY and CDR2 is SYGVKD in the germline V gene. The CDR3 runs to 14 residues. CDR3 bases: TGTGCCACCTGGGGGGGGACGGTGAACACTGAAGCTTTCTTT. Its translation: CATWGGTVNTEAFF.

The CDR3, as DNA: TGCGCCAGCAGCCAGGGGCTGTCCTCGTACGAGCAGTACTTC. Translation: CASSQGLSSYEQYF. The rearrangement joins TRBV4-3 to TRBJ2-7; possibly TRBD1 for D (5 bases). The ends were cut back, 3 bases at V and 4 bases at J, with 13 bases in the middle. The germline CDR1 and CDR2 sequences are LGHNA and YSLEER. The CDR3 length is 14 residues.

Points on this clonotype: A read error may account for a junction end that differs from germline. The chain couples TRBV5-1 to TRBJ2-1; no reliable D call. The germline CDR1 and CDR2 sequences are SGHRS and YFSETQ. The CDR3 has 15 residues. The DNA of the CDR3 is TGCACCAGCAGCTTGACCGGCATTCGGGACAATGAGCAGTTCTTC. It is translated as CTSSLTGIRDNEQFF.

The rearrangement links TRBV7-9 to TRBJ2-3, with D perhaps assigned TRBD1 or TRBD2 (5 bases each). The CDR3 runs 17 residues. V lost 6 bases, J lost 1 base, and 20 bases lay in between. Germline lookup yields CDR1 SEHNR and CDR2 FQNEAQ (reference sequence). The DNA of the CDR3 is TGTGCCAGCAGTCCACTGGGGGTCGTCAGGGGCACAGATACGCAGTATTTT. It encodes CASSPLGVVRGTDTQYF.